This T cell receptor beta chain was recovered during a study of cytomegalovirus exposure and HLA in healthy donors. The overall study: Researchers found that about 82% of 300 to 450 genotyped donors fell within the Caucasian-associated ancestry cluster.

Germline V gives CDR1 MNHNS, CDR2 SASEGT. CDR3 length: 12 amino acids. Both 60 Vbeta primers and 13 Jbeta primers went into the PCR. TCRdb keeps only in-frame clones here, not all; method: immunoSEQ multiplex PCR. The sample shows roughly 180,000 clones, 75% of them seen only once. Study findings and constraints: It is likely that the observed cluster of highly shared sequence variants was a sequencing artifact. Accurate HLA-A and HLA-B prediction from TCR beta sequences was reported for most subjects.

As to this clone: Its specificity is unknown. Germline is not matched at one junction end, which may reflect a read error.

The sample consisted of PBMCs. J is TRBJ2-7 and V is TRBV6-1; D possibly corresponds to TRBD2 (6 bases). The sequence was collected from a male donor in good health and CMV-seronegative. The CDR3, as DNA: TGTGCCAGCAGTGGGAGGGACTTAGCCTACGACTTC. This encodes CASSGRDLAYDF.